These 2 T cell receptor beta chains were sequenced from one sample in a study of cytomegalovirus exposure and HLA in healthy donors. 60 Vbeta and 13 Jbeta primers were used in PCR. The method was immunoSEQ multiplex PCR; TCRdb's version includes in-frame clones alone and lacks a portion of them. This sample has under 150,000 clones, with roughly 80% found just once. The specimen was PBMCs. These receptors all stem from a woman in her thirties or forties in good health and CMV-seropositive.

The V call is TRBV15, the J call TRBJ2-7; TRBD2 matches 7 bases. CDR3 length: 14 residues. The germline CDR1 and CDR2 sequences are LNHNV and YYDKDF (reference sequence). V lost 8 bases and J lost 7; bases outside the gene matches: 14. The CDR3 here is CATHPGSGALEQYF. The CDR3 region has the DNA TGTGCCACCCACCCGGGCAGCGGGGCACTTGAGCAGTACTTC.

Here the CDR3 DNA reads TGTGCCAGCGGGGCGGGGGGGATTAATAGGCAGTTCTTC. Residues: CASGAGGINRQFF. This chain joins TRBV13 and TRBJ2-1, with 9 bases fitting TRBD2. V was clipped by 8 bases and J by 12 bases; unmatched bases: 11. Looked up from germline, CDR1 is PRHDT and CDR2 is FYEKMQ (reference sequence). This CDR3 spans 13 amino acids.